The rows below give T cell receptor beta chains drawn from one sample of a study of control samples from healthy donors and cancer patients. TCRdb's table, derived via immunoSEQ multiplex PCR, lists solely in-frame clones and lacks some. The table lists over 70,000 clones, approximately 91% of them singletons, with less than 8.5% in the top ten. Sequenced: blood. Source of these receptors: a woman between 55 and 75 years old in good health. Each CDR3 is given with its conserved first and last residue. The order of the fields is clone size, J gene, V gene, D gene, CDR3 DNA, CDR3 protein. D genes are given only for firm matches. Only part of the rows carry a size: once, few, many, or a class if the clone is expanded.

>-|TRBJ2-3|TRBV5-6|TRBD2
TGTGCCAGCAGGGCGGTGGGGCGGGGGGGCACAGATACGCAGTATTTT
CASRAVGRGGTDTQYF
>-|TRBJ1-1|TRBV5-1|-
TGCGCCAGCAGCTTGTATGGTCAGGGAGAAACTGAAGCTTTCTTT
CASSLYGQGETEAFF
>once|TRBJ1-4|TRBV2|-
TGTGCCAGCAGGTCTGATGGAGAAAAACTGTTTTTT
CASRSDGEKLFF
>-|TRBJ2-1|TRBV6-1|TRBD2
TGTGCCAGCAGTGAAGCAGCAGGGACTAGCTCCTACAATGAGCAGTTCTTC
CASSEAAGTSSYNEQFF
>-|TRBJ2-7|TRBV21-1|-
TGTGCCAGCAGCGAAACGGGGGGGAGGGCGTCAAATCTCCATTACGAGCAGTACTTC
CASSETGGRASNLHYEQYF
>-|TRBJ1-1|TRBV19|TRBD1
TGTGCCAGTAGCCAGGGACAGGTGATAGGTGAAGCTTTCTTT
CASSQGQVIGEAFF
>-|TRBJ1-1|TRBV20-1|-
TGCAGTGCTAATGAGAACACTGAAGCTTTCTTT
CSANENTEAFF
>-|TRBJ1-5|TRBV19|TRBD1
TGTGCCAGTAGTAGGGACAGCGTCAATCAGCCCCAGCATTTT
CASSRDSVNQPQHF
>once|TRBJ1-5|TRBV21-1|-
TGTGCCAGCAGCAAACTAGAGATCGGGGACCCCGGCCATCAGCCCCAGCATTTT
CASSKLEIGDPGHQPQHF
>-|TRBJ2-6|TRBV19|-
TGTGCCAGTGCCACAGGTATGCCTGGGGCCAACGTCCTGACTTTC
CASATGMPGANVLTF
>-|TRBJ1-3|TRBV10-3|-
TGTGCCATCAGTACGGGGGACTCCAGCTCTGGAAACACCATATATTTT
CAISTGDSSSGNTIYF
>-|TRBJ1-1|TRBV7-9|-
TGTGCCAGCAGCAAGACGGAGGACACTGAAGCTTTCTTT
CASSKTEDTEAFF
>-|TRBJ2-7|TRBV7-2|TRBD1
TGTGCCAGCAGCTCCGGACAGGGAAAGAACGAGCAGTACTTC
CASSSGQGKNEQYF
>once|TRBJ2-3|TRBV4-1|-
TGCGCCAGCAGCGGGGCTCCCACAGATACGCAGTATTTT
CASSGAPTDTQYF
>-|TRBJ2-1|TRBV11-1|TRBD2
TGTGCCAGCAGCTTAGGTTTGCGGGAGCCTGAGCAGTTCTTC
CASSLGLREPEQFF
>-|TRBJ1-4|TRBV5-1|TRBD1
TGCGCCAGCAGCTTAACAGGGGGCTCTAATGAAAAACTGTTTTTT
CASSLTGGSNEKLFF
>few|TRBJ1-5|TRBV6-5|-
TGTGCCAGCAGTTCAGGGTACAGCCTGAGCAATCAGCCCCAGCATTTT
CASSSGYSLSNQPQHF
>-|TRBJ1-5|TRBV7-2|TRBD1
TGTGCCAGCAGCCCCAGACAGGGGTTAGGTCAGCCCCAGCATTTT
CASSPRQGLGQPQHF
>-|TRBJ1-1|TRBV29-1|-
TGCAGCGTTAAAGGGAACACTGAAGCTTTCTTT
CSVKGNTEAFF
>-|TRBJ2-5|TRBV7-2|TRBD2
TGTGCCAGCAGCTTAGATGCGACTAGCGGGAGCGCGGAGACCCAGTACTTC
CASSLDATSGSAETQYF
>-|TRBJ2-7|TRBV27|-
TGTGTCAGCAGTCCGCAAGGGGCCGCATCCTACGAGCAGTACTTC
CVSSPQGAASYEQYF
>-|TRBJ1-2|TRBV14|-
TGTGCCAGTTCCTTCCCGGGGGGCTATGGCTACACCTTC
CASSFPGGYGYTF
>-|TRBJ2-6|TRBV10-3|-
TGTGCCATCAGTGGGACAGCTGGGGCCAACGTCCTGACTTTC
CAISGTAGANVLTF
>once|TRBJ2-5|TRBV2|TRBD2
TGTGCCAGCAGTGACTATACGGGAGGAGAGACCCAGTACTTC
CASSDYTGGETQYF
>-|TRBJ2-3|TRBV7-2|TRBD1
TGTGCCAGCAGCTTTCCGGGACAGAGCACAGATACGCAGTATTTT
CASSFPGQSTDTQYF
>once|TRBJ1-2|TRBV4-2|-
TGTGCCAGCAGCCAAGATTTAGGACAGACCTATGGCTACACCTTC
CASSQDLGQTYGYTF
>-|TRBJ1-5|TRBV28|TRBD1
TGTGCCAGCAGTTTTGGGACAGGGGGCAATCAGCCCCAGCATTTT
CASSFGTGGNQPQHF
>-|TRBJ2-7|TRBV28|TRBD2
TGTGCCAGCATCTTTAGCGGGAGCCCCTACGAGCAGTACTTC
CASIFSGSPYEQYF
>few|TRBJ1-1|TRBV7-9|-
TGTGCCAGCAGCTTATTGGGGCTAAAGGCTGAAGCTTTCTTT
CASSLLGLKAEAFF
>-|TRBJ2-7|TRBV10-2|-
TGCGCCAGCAGAGGAACAGGGTCCTACGAGCAGTACTTC
CASRGTGSYEQYF
>-|TRBJ2-3|TRBV7-9|-
TGTGCCAGCAGCACCACGGATACGCAGTATTTT
CASSTTDTQYF
>-|TRBJ2-7|TRBV27|TRBD1
TGTGCCAGCAGTTTATCGATTTGGCGGGTCCAGGGGGCGGCGTACGAGCAGTACTTC
CASSLSIWRVQGAAYEQYF
>-|TRBJ1-3|TRBV19|-
TGTGCCAGTAGTATGCGAGACGGCTCTGGAAACACCATATATTTT
CASSMRDGSGNTIYF
>-|TRBJ1-1|TRBV10-1|-
TGCGCCAGCAGTGGAGCCGGGACACCGGGGAACACTGAAGCTTTCTTT
CASSGAGTPGNTEAFF
>-|TRBJ1-2|TRBV5-1|-
TGCGCCAGCAGCTTGGGTGCGTCCAACTATGGCTACACCTTC
CASSLGASNYGYTF
>-|TRBJ2-7|TRBV18|TRBD1
TGTGCCAGCTCACTGCCGGGACAGGGGTCCTACGAGCAGTACTTC
CASSLPGQGSYEQYF
>-|TRBJ1-1|TRBV29-1|TRBD1
TGCAGCGTTGATTCCAGGGGGTACACTGAAGCTTTCTTT
CSVDSRGYTEAFF
>-|TRBJ1-5|TRBV6-2/TRBV6-3|TRBD1
TGTGCCAGCAGTAAACGGTGGACAGGGGGCAATCAGCCCCAGCATTTT
CASSKRWTGGNQPQHF
>-|TRBJ1-1|TRBV2|-
TGTGCCACATCACTGACGGGATACACTGAAGCTTTCTTT
CATSLTGYTEAFF
>-|TRBJ2-5|TRBV18|TRBD1
TGTGCCAGCTCACCCGGGACAGAAGGGGAGACCCAGTACTTC
CASSPGTEGETQYF
>-|TRBJ1-2|TRBV6-5|-
TGTGCCAGCAGTCCAGACAGATCCTATGGCTACACCTTC
CASSPDRSYGYTF
>-|TRBJ2-1|TRBV27|-
TGTGCCAGCAGTTTTACCGGTTCTGAGCAGTTCTTC
CASSFTGSEQFF
>few|TRBJ2-7|TRBV30|-
TGTGCCTGGAGTGTATCATTCACAGCCGAGCAGTACTTC
CAWSVSFTAEQYF
>-|TRBJ2-7|TRBV4-1|-
TGCGCCAGCAGCCAAGAAGGGATGGCGCAGGCCTACGAGCAGTACTTC
CASSQEGMAQAYEQYF
>-|TRBJ2-5|TRBV5-1|TRBD2
TGCGCCAGCAGCTCGGGACTATTGGAGACCCAGTACTTC
CASSSGLLETQYF
>-|TRBJ1-1|TRBV5-1|-
TGCGCCAGCAGCCTACAGAGGAACACTGAAGCTTTCTTT
CASSLQRNTEAFF
>once|TRBJ2-3|TRBV28|-
TGTGCCAGCGCCCTCAGCGGCAGCACAGATACGCAGTATTTT
CASALSGSTDTQYF
>-|TRBJ1-2|TRBV28|-
TGTGCCAGCAGCCACCGGGGTCCAGGGAAAACGTATGGCTACACCTTC
CASSHRGPGKTYGYTF